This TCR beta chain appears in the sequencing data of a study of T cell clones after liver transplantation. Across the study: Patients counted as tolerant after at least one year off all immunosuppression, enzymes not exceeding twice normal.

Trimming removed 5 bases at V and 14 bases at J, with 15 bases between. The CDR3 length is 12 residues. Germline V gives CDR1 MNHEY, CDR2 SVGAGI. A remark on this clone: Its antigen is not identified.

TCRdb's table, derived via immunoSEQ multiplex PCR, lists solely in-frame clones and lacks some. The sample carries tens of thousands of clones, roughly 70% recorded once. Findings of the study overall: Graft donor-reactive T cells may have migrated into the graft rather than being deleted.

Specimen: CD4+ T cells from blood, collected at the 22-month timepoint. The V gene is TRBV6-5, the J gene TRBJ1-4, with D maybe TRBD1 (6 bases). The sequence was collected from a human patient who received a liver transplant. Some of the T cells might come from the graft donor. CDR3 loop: CASSRGQSALFF. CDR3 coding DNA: TGTGCCAGCAGTCGCGGACAGTCGGCTCTGTTTTTT.